Each of the 15 T cell receptor beta chains below was sequenced from the same sample in a study of control samples from healthy donors and cancer patients. Here immunoSEQ multiplex PCR was the method, and the copy in TCRdb shows in-frame clones only, minus some. Counted here are 150,000 or so clones, 88% occurring once; the ten biggest clones make up approximately 1.7%. The specimen was blood. Every receptor here comes from a man between 18 and 29 years old in good health.

There are a few counts of this clone. The genes are TRBV27 and TRBJ1-6; D call uncertain. V was clipped by 5 bases and J by 10 bases, with 9 bases between them. From germline, CDR1 is MNHEY and CDR2 SMNVEV (reference sequence). The CDR3 runs to 12 residues. The CDR3 DNA reads TGTGCCAGCAGTACAACGGGGTCACCCCTCCACTTT. It codes for CASSTTGSPLHF.

A remark on this clone: The same CDR3 can be traced to other DNA sequences in this sample. The chain uses TRBV28 and TRBJ2-7; TRBD1 matches 7 bases. The trim removed 4 bases at V and 2 bases at J, leaving 5 bases unmatched. CDR3 length: 14 residues. From germline, CDR1 is MDHEN and CDR2 SYDVKM. The CDR3 here is CASSSGTVTYEQYF. In nucleotides, the CDR3 is TGTGCCAGCAGTTCCGGGACAGTCACCTACGAGCAGTACTTC. Variable domain in full (rest from reference TRBV28 and TRBJ2-7): DVKVTQSSRYLVKRTGEKVFLECVQDMDHENMFWYRQDPGLGLRLIYFSYDVKMKEKGDIPEGYSVSREKKERFSLILESASTNQTSMYLCASSSGTVTYEQYFGPGTRLTVT.

This chain uses TRBV7-3 with TRBJ2-5; 7 bases line up with TRBD1. The CDR3 loop spans 14 amino acids. The V gene's germline CDR1 is SGHTA and CDR2 FQGTGA. V was pared by 5 bases and J by 5 bases, with 8 bases of the junction left unmatched. The CDR3 DNA sequence: TGTGCCAGCAGCCTGACAGGGTCCTACGAGACCCAGTACTTC. It yields the protein CASSLTGSYETQYF.

The chain is built from TRBV6-5 and TRBJ1-1; D is uncertain. Germline CDR1 is MNHEY and CDR2 is SVGAGI. The CDR3 covers 13 residues. Deletions cut 0 bases from V and 8 bases from J, with 10 bases between. CDR3 protein: CASSYSTAGEAFF. Written as DNA, the CDR3 is TGTGCCAGCAGTTACTCCACGGCCGGCGAAGCTTTCTTT.

A word on this clone: The junction and the germline gene differ at one end; a read error may be behind it. The chain employs TRBV5-1 and TRBJ2-1, with 12 bases lining up with TRBD2. Germline CDR1 reads SGHRS; CDR2 reads YFSETQ. This CDR3 has 18 amino acids. CDR3 sequence: CARSLGLAGGHPYNEQFF. DNA of the CDR3: TGCGCCCGCAGCTTGGGCCTAGCGGGGGGGCATCCCTACAATGAGCAGTTCTTC.

The chain couples TRBV7-8 to TRBJ2-1; D is unclear. The CDR3 loop spans 14 amino acids. The germline CDR1 and CDR2 sequences are SGHVS and FQNEAQ. Deletions cut 4 bases from V and 6 bases from J, with 13 bases between. Written as DNA, the CDR3 is TGTGCCAGCAGCTCACAGCCCTGGAGCAATGAGCAGTTCTTC. Protein sequence: CASSSQPWSNEQFF.

This clone was found once. The chain recombines TRBV10-3 with TRBJ1-2, with TRBD1 identical over 8 bases. J gave up 4 bases and V 2 bases, and 3 bases lay outside the gene matches. CDR3 size: 14 residues. CDR1 is ENHRY, CDR2 SYGVKD, per germline. The CDR3 DNA reads TGTGCCATCAGTGAGCCGGGACAGGCCTATGGCTACACCTTC. Translating gives CAISEPGQAYGYTF.

V and J are TRBV30 and TRBJ2-3; 10 bases agree with TRBD2. With 1 base clipped from V and 3 bases from J, the junction kept 7 bases outside the gene matches. CDR1 is GTSNPN and CDR2 is SVGIG in the germline V gene (reference sequence). The CDR3 sequence is 16 residues long. CDR3 bases: TGTGCCTGGAGTGCAAGCGGGGGGGCGGTTACAGATACGCAGTATTTT. Residues: CAWSASGGAVTDTQYF.

The chain employs TRBV2 and TRBJ2-7; 9 bases align to TRBD1. The CDR3 extends over 15 amino acids. Germline lookup yields CDR1 SNHLY and CDR2 FYNNEI. The trim removed 8 bases at V and 6 bases at J, leaving 14 bases unmatched. The CDR3 sequence is CASQGSGQGLSEQYF. The CDR3 DNA sequence: TGTGCCAGCCAAGGGTCCGGACAGGGGCTGAGCGAGCAGTACTTC.

The chain joins TRBV25-1 to TRBJ2-2; 9 nucleotides line up with TRBD1. Losses at the gene ends were 9 bases for V and 1 base for J; bases not matched to a gene: 3. This CDR3 has 14 amino acids. Germline V gene lookup returns CDR1 MGHDK and CDR2 SYGVNS. The CDR3 DNA reads TGTGCCAGGAGGGACAGGGAGAACACCGGGGAGCTGTTTTTT. Translation: CARRDRENTGELFF.

The chain carries TRBV5-1 and TRBJ2-2; D unclear. The V end was cut by 6 bases, the J end by 4 bases, with 10 bases between. The CDR3 loop spans 13 amino acids. The germline CDR1 and CDR2 sequences are SGHRS and YFSETQ. The CDR3 here is CASTEGSTGELFF. CDR3 in DNA: TGCGCCAGCACGGAAGGATCCACCGGGGAGCTGTTTTTT.

The chain recombines TRBV29-1 with TRBJ2-5, with 9 bases lining up with TRBD1. The ends lost 7 bases at V and 4 bases at J; junction bases unmatched: 7. There are 13 residues in the CDR3. Germline loops: CDR1 SQVTM, CDR2 ANQGSEA. Here the CDR3 reads CSARDRDLETQYF. The CDR3 DNA follows: TGCAGCGCTCGGGACAGGGATCTAGAGACCCAGTACTTC.

V usage is TRBV7-2 and J usage is TRBJ1-3, with 7 bases fitting TRBD1. The CDR3 has 16 residues. The V and J ends lost 1 base and 3 bases, in that order; junction bases with no gene match: 6. CDR1 and CDR2 from the germline V gene are SGHTA and FQGNSA. CDR3: CASSLGGGRGGNTIYF. CDR3 nucleotide sequence: TGTGCCAGCAGCTTAGGAGGGGGCAGGGGTGGAAACACCATATATTTT.

The chain is built from TRBV2 and TRBJ2-5; 9 bases match TRBD2. Unmatched junction bases numbered 6, after V lost 3 bases and J lost 1 base. Looked up from germline, CDR1 is SNHLY and CDR2 is FYNNEI. CDR3 length equals 16 residues. The DNA for the CDR3 is TGTGCCAGCAGTGACGTGTCGCGGGGGGGCCAAGAGACCCAGTACTTC. It yields the protein CASSDVSRGGQETQYF.

J is TRBJ1-4 and V is TRBV27; the D gene is possibly TRBD1 (5 bases). Per the germline V gene, CDR1 is MNHEY and CDR2 is SMNVEV (reference sequence). V was cut by 4 bases and J by 4 bases, with 13 bases left in between. The CDR3 is 15 residues long. CDR3 region: CASSSPGRGNEKLFF. For the CDR3, the DNA is TGTGCCAGCAGTTCGCCAGGGAGGGGTAATGAAAAACTGTTTTTT.